A single T cell receptor beta chain is shown here with its context. The record originates from a study of blood T cell repertoires in COVID-19. V gave up 4 bases and J gave up 1 base; unmatched junction bases: 4. The CDR3 length is 18 residues. Germline V gene lookup returns CDR1 LGHDT and CDR2 YNNKEL (reference sequence). Using immunoSEQ multiplex PCR, the repertoire was profiled, and TCRdb retains in-frame clones only, with some absent. This sample has roughly 250,000 clones; 82% occur once, and the top ten carry under 5.5%. The V call is TRBV3-1 (or the pseudogene TRBV3-2), the J call TRBJ2-6; the match to TRBD2 covers 13 bases. The source is an elderly woman with active or convalescent COVID-19. The sequencing sample was made of peripheral blood. CDR3: CASSLRLAGGSGANVLTF. As DNA, the CDR3 is TGTGCCAGCAGCCTAAGACTAGCGGGGGGTTCTGGGGCCAACGTCCTGACTTTC.